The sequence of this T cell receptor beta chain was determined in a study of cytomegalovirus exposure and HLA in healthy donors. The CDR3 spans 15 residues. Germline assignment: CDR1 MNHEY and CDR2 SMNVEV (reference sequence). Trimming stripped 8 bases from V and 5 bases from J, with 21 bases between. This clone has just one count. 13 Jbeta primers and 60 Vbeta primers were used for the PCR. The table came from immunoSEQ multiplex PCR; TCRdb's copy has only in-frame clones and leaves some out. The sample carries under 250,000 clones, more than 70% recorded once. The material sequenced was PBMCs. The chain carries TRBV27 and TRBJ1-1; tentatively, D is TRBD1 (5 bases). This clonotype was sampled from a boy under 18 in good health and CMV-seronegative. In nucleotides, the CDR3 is TGTGCCAGCCGTCTTAATGGGGTCCGGGGGACTGAAGCTTTCTTT. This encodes CASRLNGVRGTEAFF.